This is a list of T cell receptor beta chains from one sample in a study of blood T cell repertoires in COVID-19. Sequencing used immunoSEQ multiplex PCR; TCRdb keeps in-frame clones, though not all of them. Among hundreds of thousands of clones listed, around 90% were seen once. Sequencing was performed on PBMCs or T cells enriched from blood (not recorded which). These receptors all stem from a woman between 18 and 30 years old who had recovered from COVID-19. The CDR3 runs from the conserved cysteine through the conserved F or W. The D gene is left open where the match is weak. Only some rows state a clone size, as once, few, many or a class for expanded clones.

TRBJ2-7 . TRBV27 TRBD2 TGTGCCAGCAGTTTACTAGCGGGGGGCCATTACGAGCAGTACTTC CASSLLAGGHYEQYF
TRBJ2-7 few TRBV13 . TGTGCCAGCAGCTTCCTCGGTAGGGGTCGCTACGAGCAGTACTTC CASSFLGRGRYEQYF
TRBJ1-1 . TRBV7-2 . TGTGCCAGCAGCTTTTTAGGGGCCAACACTGAAGCTTTCTTT CASSFLGANTEAFF
TRBJ2-3 . TRBV24-1 TRBD1 TGTGCCACCTTAAATGGGGGACAGAGCCCCCTTGCCACAGATACGCAGTATTTT CATLNGGQSPLATDTQYF
TRBJ1-1 . TRBV5-8 . TGTGCCAGCCACACCATGGTGGGGGCCACTGAAGCTTTCTTT CASHTMVGATEAFF
TRBJ1-1 once TRBV5-1 . TGCGCCAGCAGCCCTCGGACAGAGAACACTGAAGCTTTCTTT CASSPRTENTEAFF
TRBJ2-7 . TRBV20-1 TRBD2 TGCAGTGCTGGGACTAGCGGGAGCGACTTC CSAGTSGSDF
TRBJ1-1 . TRBV28 . TGTGCCAGCATGTTCAGGGAGGGCGGCACTGAAGCTTTCTTT CASMFREGGTEAFF
TRBJ2-3 . TRBV25-1 . TGTGCCAGCAGTTTTAACGGGGATACGCAGTATTTT CASSFNGDTQYF
TRBJ2-1 . TRBV4-2 . TGTGCCAGCAGCCAAGCTCTAGGAGGCTCCTACAATGAGCAGTTCTTC CASSQALGGSYNEQFF
TRBJ1-5 . TRBV7-9 TRBD1 TGTGCCAGCAGCCCGGGACAGGTCAATCAGCCCCAGCATTTT CASSPGQVNQPQHF
TRBJ2-7 . TRBV7-6 TRBD1 TGTGCCAGCAGCTCGGGACAGGTAGGCTACGAGCAGTACTTC CASSSGQVGYEQYF
TRBJ1-1 . TRBV6-5 . TGTGCCAGCAGTTACAAACCCCGGGACACTGAAGCTTTCTTT CASSYKPRDTEAFF
TRBJ1-2 . TRBV6-5 . TGTGCCAGCAGTCGCTGGGCCCCGGGAGGCTATGGCTACACCTTC CASSRWAPGGYGYTF
TRBJ2-3 . TRBV3-1/TRBV3-2 TRBD2 TGTGCCAGCAGCCCGGAGGGCGGGGGGAGAGATACGCAGTATTTT CASSPEGGGRDTQYF
TRBJ1-2 . TRBV12-3/TRBV12-4 . TGTGCCAGCAGTTTCCTAGACTATGGCTACACCTTC CASSFLDYGYTF
TRBJ2-7 . TRBV19 . TGTGCCAGTAGGGATAGCAGACTACGCGAGCAGTACTTC CASRDSRLREQYF
TRBJ1-2 . TRBV18 . TGTGCCAGCTCACCACCGGGAGGGAATGGCTACACCTTC CASSPPGGNGYTF
TRBJ1-2 . TRBV2 . TGTGCCAGCAGTTGGACAGTCCGCTATGGCTACACCTTC CASSWTVRYGYTF
TRBJ2-3 . TRBV9 TRBD2 TGTGCCAGCAGTCCCCGGGGGGACACAGATACGCAGTATTTT CASSPRGDTDTQYF
TRBJ1-2 once TRBV28 . TGTGCCAGCAGTTCCTCCAGGGTCAACGCATACTATGGCTACACCTTC CASSSSRVNAYYGYTF
TRBJ1-2 . TRBV30 . TGTGCCTGGAATCGACAGTTCTATGGCTACACCTTC CAWNRQFYGYTF
TRBJ2-1 . TRBV3-1/TRBV3-2 . TGTGCCAGCAGCCCCACCGGAGACAATGAGCAGTTCTTC CASSPTGDNEQFF
TRBJ2-3 . TRBV7-9 TRBD1 TGTGCCAGCAGCTTGGGACAGGGGTCGGTGGGTCTGGGCACAGATACGCAGTATTTT CASSLGQGSVGLGTDTQYF
TRBJ2-2 . TRBV20-1 . TGCAGTGCTAGTCTCCGGGCCGGGGAGCTGTTTTTT CSASLRAGELFF